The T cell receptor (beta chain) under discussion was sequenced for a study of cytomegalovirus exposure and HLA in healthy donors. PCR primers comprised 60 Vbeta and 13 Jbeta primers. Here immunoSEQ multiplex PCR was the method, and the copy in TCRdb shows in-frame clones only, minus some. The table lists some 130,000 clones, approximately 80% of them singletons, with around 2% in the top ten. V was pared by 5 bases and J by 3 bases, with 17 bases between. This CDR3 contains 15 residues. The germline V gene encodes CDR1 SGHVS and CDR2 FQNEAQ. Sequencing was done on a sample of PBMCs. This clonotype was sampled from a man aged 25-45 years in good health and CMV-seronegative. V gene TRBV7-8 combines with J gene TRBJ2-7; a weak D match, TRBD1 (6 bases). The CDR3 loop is CASSLQQGRGYEQYF. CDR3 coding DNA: TGTGCCAGCAGCCTCCAACAGGGTAGGGGCTACGAGCAGTACTTC. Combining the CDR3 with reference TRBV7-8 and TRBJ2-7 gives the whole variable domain GAGVSQSPRYKVAKRGQDVALRCDPISGHVSLFWYQQALGQGPEFLTYFQNEAQLDKSGLPSDRFFAERPEGSVSTLKIQRTQQEDSAVYLCASSLQQGRGYEQYFGPGTRLTVT.